These T cell receptor beta chains were read from a single sample in a study of beta chain features in type 1 diabetes. Produced via immunoSEQ multiplex PCR; TCRdb's table is partial and in-frame only. The sample has hundreds of thousands of clones; roughly 15% are singletons. Sequencing was carried out using naive CD4+ T cells from blood. The receptors stem from a young man in good health. Each CDR3 is given with its conserved first and last residue. The order of the fields is CDR3 DNA, CDR3 protein, D gene, J gene, clone size, V gene. D genes are given only for firm matches. Expanded clones are given a class, and other clones once, few, many or no size at all.

TGTGCCAGCAGCACAGGGAACTATGGCTACACCTTC	CASSTGNYGYTF	-	TRBJ1-2	-	TRBV9
TGTGCCAGCAGCCAGGACAGGGCCAAAAACATTCAGTACTTC	CASSQDRAKNIQYF	TRBD1	TRBJ2-4	-	TRBV6-6
TGCGCCAGCAGCTTGGGGCCCATTAATCCGTGGGATACGCAGTATTTT	CASSLGPINPWDTQYF	-	TRBJ2-3	few	TRBV5-1
TGCGCCAGCAGCCAGACCTGGAAAGGAATAGGTGAAAAACTGTTTTTT	CASSQTWKGIGEKLFF	-	TRBJ1-4	few	TRBV4-3
TGTGCCAGCAGCACAGGGACAGGGGAGTCAACTGAAGCTTTCTTT	CASSTGTGESTEAFF	TRBD1	TRBJ1-1	few	TRBV9
TGTGCCAGCACCCAGAAGTTGGATTCTTCGGGTGAAAAACTGTTTTTT	CASTQKLDSSGEKLFF	-	TRBJ1-4	few	TRBV7-2
TGTGCCTGGACCCGAACAGGGAGCGAGCAGTACTTC	CAWTRTGSEQYF	-	TRBJ2-7	-	TRBV30
TGCGCCAGCAGCTTCGGGGCATTGAGCACAGATACGCAGTATTTT	CASSFGALSTDTQYF	-	TRBJ2-3	few	TRBV5-1
TGTGCCAGCAGCTTAGGCCAGGGGACTCCCCTCCACTTT	CASSLGQGTPLHF	-	TRBJ1-6	few	TRBV7-9
TGTGCCAGCAGCACCCGACTAGCGGGGCTAGCTAATGAGCAGTTCTTC	CASSTRLAGLANEQFF	-	TRBJ2-1	-	TRBV21-1
TGTGCCAGCAGTTACCACAGGGGAGAGACCCAGTACTTC	CASSYHRGETQYF	TRBD1	TRBJ2-5	-	TRBV6-6
TGTGCCAGCAGCTTAGAGGCTAGCGGGGCCCCCACAGATACGCAGTATTTT	CASSLEASGAPTDTQYF	TRBD2	TRBJ2-3	few	TRBV7-9
TGTGCCAGCAGCCTCCAGGGCAGGAGCTACAATGAGCAGTTCTTC	CASSLQGRSYNEQFF	-	TRBJ2-1	-	TRBV5-4
TGCGCCAGCAGCTTCATTGACCTAACAGATACGCAGTATTTT	CASSFIDLTDTQYF	-	TRBJ2-3	-	TRBV5-1
TGTGCCAGCATGACAGGGTCCTACACTGAAGCTTTCTTT	CASMTGSYTEAFF	TRBD1	TRBJ1-1	few	TRBV27
TGTGCCAGCAGTCATTCTCCCCGTCGGGCTCAAGAGACCCAGTACTTC	CASSHSPRRAQETQYF	-	TRBJ2-5	few	TRBV7-9
TGTGCCAGCAGCGTAGATGGACAGAAGAAAAACATTCAGTACTTC	CASSVDGQKKNIQYF	-	TRBJ2-4	-	TRBV9
TGTGCCTGGAGGGGACAGTTCACCTATAATTCACCCCTCCACTTT	CAWRGQFTYNSPLHF	TRBD1	TRBJ1-6	once	TRBV30
TGTGCCAGCAGTGGCCGGACAAGCACAGATACGCAGTATTTT	CASSGRTSTDTQYF	-	TRBJ2-3	-	TRBV6-1
TGTGCCAGCAGCTTAGCCAGCGTCCTCCTCTACGAGCAGTACTTC	CASSLASVLLYEQYF	-	TRBJ2-7	-	TRBV11-2
TGTGCCAGCAGTTTATATGGCGGGCTTAATGAGCAGTTCTTC	CASSLYGGLNEQFF	-	TRBJ2-1	few	TRBV28
TGTGCCAGCACAACACCGGGACAGGGCAAAGATGAGCAGTTCTTC	CASTTPGQGKDEQFF	TRBD1	TRBJ2-1	few	TRBV28
TGTGCCAGCAGCCCCCAGCCGTGGGGGAACACTGAAGCTTTCTTT	CASSPQPWGNTEAFF	-	TRBJ1-1	-	TRBV7-2
TGTGCCAGCAGCTTCCTCTTTGACTTACAGGGGGCGGGGAAGACCCAGTACTTC	CASSFLFDLQGAGKTQYF	TRBD1	TRBJ2-5	-	TRBV7-8
TGCGCCAGCAGATCGGAGCGACTGAACACTGAAGCTTTCTTT	CASRSERLNTEAFF	-	TRBJ1-1	-	TRBV5-1
TGTGCCAGCTCACGGACTAGCGGGAGGTACAATGAGCAGTTCTTC	CASSRTSGRYNEQFF	TRBD2	TRBJ2-1	few	TRBV18
TGTGCCAGCAGGAAAGCTATTGAGCAGTTCTTC	CASRKAIEQFF	-	TRBJ2-1	-	TRBV27
TGTGCCAGCAGCATGGCTGCAGCTAGCACAGATACGCAGTATTTT	CASSMAAASTDTQYF	-	TRBJ2-3	-	TRBV5-4
TGTGCCTGCCGGCAGGGGATGGGCTACACCTTC	CACRQGMGYTF	-	TRBJ1-2	few	TRBV28
TGTGCCTGGGTCCCGACAGGGCGAAGTCCCCAAGAGACCCAGTACTTC	CAWVPTGRSPQETQYF	TRBD1	TRBJ2-5	-	TRBV30
TGTGCCAGCAGTCCCCCAGGTGCGGGAGAAGAGACCCAGTACTTC	CASSPPGAGEETQYF	TRBD2	TRBJ2-5	few	TRBV6-6
TGCGCCAGCGGAATTAACAGGGGCGGAGGAGAGACCCAGTACTTC	CASGINRGGGETQYF	TRBD1	TRBJ2-5	-	TRBV5-1